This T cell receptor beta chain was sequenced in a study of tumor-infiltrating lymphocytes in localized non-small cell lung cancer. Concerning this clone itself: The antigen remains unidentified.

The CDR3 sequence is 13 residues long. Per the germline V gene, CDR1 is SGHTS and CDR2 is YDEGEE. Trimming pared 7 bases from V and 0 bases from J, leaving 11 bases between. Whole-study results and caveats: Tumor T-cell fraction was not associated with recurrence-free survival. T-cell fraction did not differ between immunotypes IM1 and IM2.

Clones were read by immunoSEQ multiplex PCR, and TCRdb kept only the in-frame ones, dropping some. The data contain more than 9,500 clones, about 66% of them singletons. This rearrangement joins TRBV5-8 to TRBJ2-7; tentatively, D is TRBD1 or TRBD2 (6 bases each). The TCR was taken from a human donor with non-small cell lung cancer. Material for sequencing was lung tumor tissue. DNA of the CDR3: TGTGCCAGCGGGGGGCAGAGCTCCTACGAGCAGTACTTC. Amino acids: CASGGQSSYEQYF.